This T cell receptor beta chain was observed in a study of radiation and T cells in renal cell carcinoma. Study results and caveats: From baseline, blood top tumor clonotypes peaked at 2 weeks post-radiation. Pretreatment tumor biopsies were lacking, so baseline clonotypes are unknown.

In regard to this clone: Antigen unknown.

With V trimmed by 1 base and J by 7 bases, 9 bases remained unmatched. In germline, CDR1 is LGHNA, CDR2 YSLEER. CDR3 length equals 15 residues. Libraries were prepared by immunoSEQ multiplex PCR; TCRdb keeps only in-frame clonotypes and omits some of them. The sample includes just under 150,000 clones, roughly 90% seen only once; the top ten take over 15%. Time point reported: blood 4 weeks post-SBRT, at nephrectomy. Treatment: 15 Gy SBRT to primary tumor, nephrectomy 4 weeks later. Nephrectomy followed 15 Gy stereotactic body radiation by 4 weeks. This renal cell carcinoma was of the clear cell type. This clonotype was obtained from a woman between 50 and 59 years old with renal cell carcinoma. V gene TRBV4-3 combines with J gene TRBJ2-7; TRBD1 agrees at 8 bases. The specimen comprised blood, sampled from a patient whose treatment included radiotherapy and nephrectomy. Here the CDR3 reads CASSQVGAGGREQYF. The CDR3 DNA sequence: TGCGCCAGCAGCCAAGTAGGAGCAGGGGGCCGGGAGCAGTACTTC.